A single sample is the source of the 21 T cell receptor beta chains below, sequenced in a study of blood T cell repertoires in COVID-19. The repertoire was sequenced with immunoSEQ multiplex PCR; TCRdb's copy has only in-frame clones and lacks some. This table has tens of thousands of clones, 90% appearing once. Sequencing was carried out using peripheral blood. Source of these receptors: a woman older than 75 with active or convalescent COVID-19.

The CDR3 region is CASSLGLAGAGELFF. As DNA, the CDR3 is TGTGCCAGCAGTCTGGGACTAGCGGGAGCCGGGGAGCTGTTTTTT. The V gene is TRBV5-4, the J gene TRBJ2-2, with 14 positions matching TRBD2. Looked up from germline, CDR1 is SGHNT and CDR2 is YYREEE (reference sequence). Unmatched junction bases numbered 3, after V lost 5 bases and J lost 6 bases. This CDR3 spans 15 amino acids.

The chain employs TRBV28 and TRBJ2-6; TRBD1 agrees at 8 bases. The CDR3 length is 19 residues. V gave up 5 bases and J gave up 5 bases; unmatched junction bases: 17. Per the germline V gene, CDR1 is MDHEN and CDR2 is SYDVKM. The CDR3 region has the DNA TGTGCCAGCAGTAATCTATCCGGACAGGGCGGCGAGAGGGCCAACGTCCTGACTTTC. Translating it yields CASSNLSGQGGERANVLTF.

The chain carries TRBV18 and TRBJ2-7; D might be TRBD1 (6 bases). Trimming removed 6 bases from V and 0 bases from J, with 12 bases in between. This CDR3 spans 14 amino acids. Germline CDR1 KGHSH, CDR2 LQKENI. CDR3 protein: CASSSKGVSYEQYF. CDR3 DNA sequence: TGTGCCAGCTCTTCCAAGGGGGTCTCCTACGAGCAGTACTTC.

The chain combines TRBV6-1 with TRBJ2-7; 7 nucleotides agree with TRBD2. The CDR3 consists of 16 residues. Germline V gene lookup returns CDR1 MNHNS and CDR2 SASEGT. V lost 4 bases, J lost 1 base, and 10 bases stayed unmatched. CDR3 DNA: TGTGCCAGCAGTGGGGGGGGTAGGGGCGCGTCCTACGAGCAGTACTTC. It codes for CASSGGGRGASYEQYF.

CDR3: CASIPGTGRGNTIYF. CDR3 DNA: TGTGCCAGTATTCCCGGGACAGGGAGGGGAAACACCATATATTTT. The V and J genes are TRBV19 and TRBJ1-3; 9 nucleotides align to TRBD1. This CDR3 has 15 residues. CDR1 LNHDA and CDR2 SQIVND come from the germline V gene (reference sequence). V gave up 7 bases and J gave up 4 bases; unmatched junction bases: 8.

The V call is TRBV28, the J call TRBJ1-5, with D unresolved. This CDR3 has 13 residues. Germline lookup yields CDR1 MDHEN and CDR2 SYDVKM. V lost 3 bases to trimming and J lost 0 bases, with 3 bases between them. In nucleotides, the CDR3 is TGTGCCAGCAGTTTCAATAGCAATCAGCCCCAGCATTTT. It is translated as CASSFNSNQPQHF. The full variable domain, completed using reference TRBV28 and TRBJ1-5, is DVKVTQSSRYLVKRTGEKVFLECVQDMDHENMFWYRQDPGLGLRLIYFSYDVKMKEKGDIPEGYSVSREKKERFSLILESASTNQTSMYLCASSFNSNQPQHFGDGTRLSIL.

The chain recombines TRBV9 with TRBJ2-3, with TRBD2 matching over 11 bases. This CDR3 region has 15 residues. V was pared by 4 bases and J by 3 bases, with 4 bases of the junction left unmatched. The germline V gene has CDR1 SGDLS and CDR2 YYNGEE. The CDR3 nucleotides are TGTGCCAGCAGCTCCCGACTAGCGGGAACAGATACGCAGTATTTT. As protein: CASSSRLAGTDTQYF.

This clone was seen once. The J gene is TRBJ2-7, the V gene TRBV6-2 or TRBV6-3, with 9 positions matching TRBD1. V lost 0 bases, J lost 6 bases, and 3 bases stayed unmatched. The CDR3 totals 14 residues. Germline V lookup: CDR1 MNHEY, CDR2 SVGEGT. The CDR3 sequence: CASSYSGTGTEQYF. CDR3 coding DNA: TGTGCCAGCAGTTACTCGGGGACAGGGACCGAGCAGTACTTC.

The CDR3 bases are TGTGCCACCAGTGATCGCACCCTGACTAGCGTTTATGGCGAGCAGTTCTTC. Its translation: CATSDRTLTSVYGEQFF. The genes are TRBV24-1 and TRBJ2-1; 8 nucleotides agree with TRBD2. Unmatched junction bases numbered 16, after V lost 3 bases and J lost 10 bases. The CDR3 length is 17 residues. The germline V gene encodes CDR1 KGHDR and CDR2 SFDVKD.

The chain joins TRBV9 to TRBJ2-1; TRBD2 matches 9 bases. Germline V gives CDR1 SGDLS, CDR2 YYNGEE. The CDR3 extends over 16 amino acids. J gave up 3 bases and V 0 bases, and 4 bases lay outside the gene matches. The CDR3 nucleotides read TGTGCCAGCAGCGTAGAGGCGGGAGGGTTCTACAATGAGCAGTTCTTC. As protein: CASSVEAGGFYNEQFF. The variable domain in full, completed from reference TRBV9 and TRBJ2-1, reads DSGVTQTPKHLITATGQRVTLRCSPRSGDLSVYWYQQSLDQGLQFLIQYYNGEERAKGNILERFSAQQFPDLHSELNLSSLELGDSALYFCASSVEAGGFYNEQFFGPGTRLTVL.

V gene TRBV16 combines with J gene TRBJ2-1, with 9 bases fitting TRBD2. V shed 0 bases and J 4 bases; nucleotides not matched to a gene: 7. This CDR3 is built from 17 residues. The germline gives CDR1 KGHSY, CDR2 FQNENV. CDR3 in amino acids: CASSQSAASGDYNEQFF. The CDR3 nucleotides read TGTGCCAGCAGCCAATCTGCGGCTAGCGGGGATTACAATGAGCAGTTCTTC.

The chain is built from TRBV7-2 and TRBJ2-3; 10 bases map to TRBD2. This CDR3 has 15 residues. CDR1 is SGHTA and CDR2 is FQGNSA in the germline V gene. V lost 7 bases and J lost 5; bases outside the gene matches: 9. The CDR3 protein is CASTPLAGPRDTQYF. Here the CDR3 DNA reads TGTGCCAGCACCCCACTAGCGGGACCGCGAGATACGCAGTATTTT. Full variable domain (missing parts from reference TRBV7-2 and TRBJ2-3): GAGVSQSPSNKVTEKGKDVELRCDPISGHTALYWYRQSLGQGLEFLIYFQGNSAPDKSGLPSDRFSAERTGGSVSTLTIQRTQQEDSAVYLCASTPLAGPRDTQYFGPGTRLTVL.

This chain joins TRBV29-1 and TRBJ2-2; D perhaps matches TRBD1 (5 bases). This CDR3 spans 13 amino acids. The V gene lost 6 bases and the J gene lost 2 bases, with 10 bases spanning the gap. Germline V gene sequence: CDR1 SQVTM, CDR2 ANQGSEA. The CDR3 nucleotides read TGCAGCGTCGGACATACAAACACCGGGGAGCTGTTTTTT. The encoded protein is CSVGHTNTGELFF.

The chain carries TRBV7-8 and TRBJ2-7; 10 bases match TRBD1. V dropped 5 bases and J dropped 7; count of bases not matched to a gene: 20. Germline V gene data show CDR1 as SGHVS and CDR2 as FQNEAQ. This CDR3 spans 18 amino acids. In nucleotides, the CDR3 is TGTGCCAGCAGCCTGAGGGGGACAGGGGAGACGGGAGGGAGAGAGCAGTACTTC. Amino acid sequence: CASSLRGTGETGGREQYF.

The chain uses TRBV4-3 and TRBJ2-1; D might be TRBD2 (6 bases). The V end lost 4 bases, the J end lost 4 bases, and 8 bases lay between the germline ends. The CDR3 is 13 residues long. Germline assignment: CDR1 LGHNA and CDR2 YSLEER. DNA of the CDR3: TGCGCCAGCAGCCGGGACTTTTACAATGAGCAGTTCTTC. This gives the protein CASSRDFYNEQFF.

V and J are TRBV28 and TRBJ1-1; D gene ambiguous. The V and J ends lost 1 base and 3 bases respectively, with 9 bases between them. CDR1 is MDHEN and CDR2 is SYDVKM in the germline V gene. The length of the CDR3 is 14 residues. CDR3 in amino acids: CASSLYYGDTEAFF. DNA for the CDR3: TGTGCCAGCAGTTTATACTACGGAGACACTGAAGCTTTCTTT.

The rearrangement joins TRBV5-1 to TRBJ1-1; no reliable D call. The CDR3 loop spans 15 amino acids. Germline CDR1 and CDR2: SGHRS and YFSETQ. Trimming took off 0 bases at V and 0 bases at J, with 9 bases between the two ends. The CDR3 here is CASSLGAGMNTEAFF. CDR3 DNA sequence: TGCGCCAGCAGCTTGGGAGCAGGAATGAACACTGAAGCTTTCTTT.

The chain combines TRBV27 with TRBJ2-3; 10 bases are a match to TRBD2. The germline V gene has CDR1 MNHEY and CDR2 SMNVEV (reference sequence). Trimming at V came to 7 bases and at J to 4 bases, leaving 5 bases not matched to a gene. This CDR3 comprises 14 residues. The CDR3 nucleotides read TGTGCCAGCAAGCGGGAGGGATTGCCAGATACGCAGTATTTT. Translating it yields CASKREGLPDTQYF.

This chain links TRBV10-3 with TRBJ2-1; D unresolved. Germline CDR1 and CDR2: ENHRY and SYGVKD. This CDR3 has 14 residues. The V end was cut by 6 bases, the J end by 4 bases, with 13 bases between. The CDR3 sequence: CAIRGGALYNEQFF. CDR3 nucleotides: TGTGCCATCAGAGGCGGAGCTCTATACAATGAGCAGTTCTTC.

This chain connects TRBV28 to TRBJ2-1; 7 bases are shared with TRBD2. Per germline, CDR1 MDHEN and CDR2 SYDVKM. CDR3 length: 12 amino acids. Losses at the gene ends were 3 bases for V and 10 bases for J; bases not matched to a gene: 3. DNA of the CDR3: TGTGCCAGCAGTTTGGGGGAGGGGGAGCAGTTCTTC. Protein product: CASSLGEGEQFF.

This clone was found once. The V gene is TRBV28, the J gene TRBJ2-5; possibly TRBD2 for D (5 bases). Trimming pared 8 bases from V and 4 bases from J, leaving 8 bases between. CDR1 is MDHEN, CDR2 SYDVKM, per germline. CDR3 size: 11 residues. The CDR3 nucleotides are TGTGCCAGCGCTCGGGGAGAGACCCAGTACTTC. This encodes CASARGETQYF.